These T cell receptor beta chains were read from a single sample in a study of blood T cell repertoires in COVID-19. TCRdb's copy holds only in-frame clones and misses some; the assay was immunoSEQ multiplex PCR. This table holds about 160,000 clones, under 90% found once. Source material: peripheral blood. Every receptor here comes from a woman of 80 years or more with acute or convalescent COVID-19. Each CDR3 is given with its conserved first and last residue. The D gene is left open where the match is weak. Clone size, where shown, is once, few, many, or a class for clones that have expanded.

clone_size: .
v_call: TRBV27
j_call: TRBJ1-1
d_call: .
cdr3_aa: CASSLHGAGTEAFF
cdr3_nt: TGTGCCAGCAGTTTACATGGGGCGGGGACTGAAGCTTTCTTT

clone_size: .
v_call: TRBV12-3/TRBV12-4
j_call: TRBJ2-5
d_call: .
cdr3_aa: CASSGWLEETQYF
cdr3_nt: TGTGCCAGCAGTGGCTGGCTAGAAGAGACCCAGTACTTC

clone_size: .
v_call: TRBV24-1
j_call: TRBJ2-3
d_call: .
cdr3_aa: CATSDLGTDTQYF
cdr3_nt: TGTGCCACCAGTGATCTTGGCACAGATACGCAGTATTTT

clone_size: once
v_call: TRBV30
j_call: TRBJ1-2
d_call: .
cdr3_aa: CAWSGRGSDGYTF
cdr3_nt: TGTGCCTGGAGTGGTAGGGGATCTGATGGCTACACCTTC

clone_size: .
v_call: TRBV5-1
j_call: TRBJ2-5
d_call: .
cdr3_aa: CASSLFQGGETQYF
cdr3_nt: TGCGCCAGCAGCTTGTTCCAGGGTGGGGAGACCCAGTACTTC

clone_size: .
v_call: TRBV5-6
j_call: TRBJ2-1
d_call: TRBD2
cdr3_aa: CASSHLAGGPDEQFF
cdr3_nt: TGTGCCAGCAGTCATCTAGCGGGAGGGCCTGATGAGCAGTTCTTC

clone_size: once
v_call: TRBV25-1
j_call: TRBJ2-2
d_call: TRBD2
cdr3_aa: CASSEYFPSGRNTGELFF
cdr3_nt: TGTGCCAGCAGTGAATATTTCCCTAGCGGGAGAAACACCGGGGAGCTGTTTTTT

clone_size: .
v_call: TRBV4-2
j_call: TRBJ2-7
d_call: TRBD1
cdr3_aa: CASSQGTGDYEQYF
cdr3_nt: TGTGCCAGCAGCCAAGGGACAGGAGACTACGAGCAGTACTTC

clone_size: .
v_call: TRBV6-4
j_call: TRBJ2-7
d_call: .
cdr3_aa: CASSDPRLQSTYEQYF
cdr3_nt: TGTGCCAGCAGTGACCCCCGACTACAGTCTACCTACGAGCAGTACTTC

clone_size: .
v_call: TRBV7-2
j_call: TRBJ2-3
d_call: TRBD2
cdr3_aa: CASSRSRTSGTDTQYF
cdr3_nt: TGTGCCAGCAGCAGGAGTCGGACTAGCGGCACAGATACGCAGTATTTT

clone_size: few
v_call: TRBV5-1
j_call: TRBJ1-5
d_call: .
cdr3_aa: CASSLEGGPQHF
cdr3_nt: TGCGCCAGCAGCTTGGAAGGAGGGCCCCAGCATTTT

clone_size: .
v_call: TRBV5-4
j_call: TRBJ1-2
d_call: .
cdr3_aa: CASSPVGGGGTVGYGYTF
cdr3_nt: TGTGCCAGCAGCCCGGTAGGCGGGGGCGGAACGGTAGGGTATGGCTACACCTTC

clone_size: .
v_call: TRBV4-3
j_call: TRBJ2-1
d_call: .
cdr3_aa: CASSQVLGSSYNEQFF
cdr3_nt: TGCGCCAGCAGCCAAGTTCTGGGGAGCTCCTACAATGAGCAGTTCTTC

clone_size: .
v_call: TRBV24-1
j_call: TRBJ2-3
d_call: .
cdr3_aa: CATSDSGQGGDTQYF
cdr3_nt: TGTGCCACCAGTGATTCAGGCCAGGGGGGAGATACGCAGTATTTT

clone_size: .
v_call: TRBV7-3
j_call: TRBJ2-1
d_call: TRBD2
cdr3_aa: CASSLGISGGGEQFF
cdr3_nt: TGTGCCAGCAGCTTAGGGATTAGCGGGGGTGGAGAGCAGTTCTTC

clone_size: .
v_call: TRBV2
j_call: TRBJ2-4
d_call: TRBD1
cdr3_aa: CASSEDRVLAKNIQYF
cdr3_nt: TGTGCCAGCAGCGAAGACAGGGTCCTAGCCAAAAACATTCAGTACTTC

clone_size: .
v_call: TRBV6-6
j_call: TRBJ2-3
d_call: .
cdr3_aa: CASTGEAVDTQYF
cdr3_nt: TGTGCCAGCACGGGGGAAGCGGTAGATACGCAGTATTTT

clone_size: once
v_call: TRBV5-4
j_call: TRBJ2-1
d_call: TRBD1
cdr3_aa: CASTGQGANEQFF
cdr3_nt: TGTGCCAGCACGGGACAGGGGGCTAATGAGCAGTTCTTC

clone_size: .
v_call: TRBV4-1
j_call: TRBJ2-1
d_call: TRBD2
cdr3_aa: CASSPGLAGGWVFNEQFF
cdr3_nt: TGCGCCAGCAGCCCTGGACTAGCGGGAGGCTGGGTTTTCAATGAGCAGTTCTTC

clone_size: .
v_call: TRBV19
j_call: TRBJ1-3
d_call: .
cdr3_aa: CASAGEDGNTIYF
cdr3_nt: TGTGCCAGTGCGGGGGAAGACGGAAACACCATATATTTT

clone_size: .
v_call: TRBV18
j_call: TRBJ2-1
d_call: TRBD2
cdr3_aa: CASSPLSTGTSGSDEQFF
cdr3_nt: TGTGCCAGCTCACCTCTTTCCACTGGGACTAGCGGGAGTGATGAGCAGTTCTTC

clone_size: .
v_call: TRBV19
j_call: TRBJ2-6
d_call: TRBD2
cdr3_aa: CASSLGTSGGSYSGANVLTF
cdr3_nt: TGTGCCAGTAGTCTCGGGACTAGCGGGGGAAGTTACTCTGGGGCCAACGTCCTGACTTTC

clone_size: .
v_call: TRBV29-1
j_call: TRBJ2-6
d_call: .
cdr3_aa: CSVEVLTGSGANVLTF
cdr3_nt: TGCAGCGTTGAAGTTTTGACAGGCTCTGGGGCCAACGTCCTGACTTTC

clone_size: .
v_call: TRBV6-2/TRBV6-3
j_call: TRBJ1-1
d_call: TRBD1
cdr3_aa: CASSYTLPGGNTEAFF
cdr3_nt: TGTGCCAGCAGTTACACTCTCCCAGGGGGCAACACTGAAGCTTTCTTT

clone_size: .
v_call: TRBV14
j_call: TRBJ1-6
d_call: .
cdr3_aa: CASSQGPYGSPLHF
cdr3_nt: TGTGCCAGCAGCCAAGGCCCATACGGTTCACCCCTCCACTTT

clone_size: .
v_call: TRBV27
j_call: TRBJ1-2
d_call: .
cdr3_aa: CASSLSGRDYGYTF
cdr3_nt: TGTGCCAGCAGTTTATCGGGGCGAGACTATGGCTACACCTTC

clone_size: .
v_call: TRBV5-5
j_call: TRBJ1-5
d_call: .
cdr3_aa: CASSLVQFSNQPQHF
cdr3_nt: TGTGCCAGCAGCTTGGTTCAGTTTAGCAATCAGCCCCAGCATTTT

clone_size: .
v_call: TRBV11-2
j_call: TRBJ1-1
d_call: TRBD1
cdr3_aa: CASSLGGTGVSEAFF
cdr3_nt: TGTGCCAGCAGCTTAGGGGGGACAGGGGTCTCTGAAGCTTTCTTT

clone_size: .
v_call: TRBV6-5
j_call: TRBJ2-1
d_call: TRBD1
cdr3_aa: CASTTDRASGNEQFF
cdr3_nt: TGTGCCAGCACCACGGACAGGGCCAGTGGCAATGAGCAGTTCTTC

clone_size: .
v_call: TRBV5-4
j_call: TRBJ1-2
d_call: TRBD1
cdr3_aa: CASSPDRSYGYTF
cdr3_nt: TGTGCCAGCAGCCCGGACAGGAGCTATGGCTACACCTTC

clone_size: .
v_call: TRBV5-1
j_call: TRBJ1-2
d_call: TRBD1
cdr3_aa: CASSLEGAAWGYTF
cdr3_nt: TGCGCCAGCAGCTTGGAGGGGGCGGCATGGGGCTACACCTTC

clone_size: .
v_call: TRBV19
j_call: TRBJ1-1
d_call: .
cdr3_aa: CASSRRFSGGSLNTEAFF
cdr3_nt: TGTGCCAGTAGTAGGCGTTTTAGTGGAGGCAGCCTGAACACTGAAGCTTTCTTT

clone_size: .
v_call: TRBV9
j_call: TRBJ2-1
d_call: .
cdr3_aa: CASSVDNRAYNEQFF
cdr3_nt: TGTGCCAGCAGCGTAGACAACCGTGCCTACAATGAGCAGTTCTTC

clone_size: once
v_call: TRBV5-5
j_call: TRBJ2-3
d_call: TRBD1
cdr3_aa: CASSSQGSSTDTQYF
cdr3_nt: TGTGCCAGCAGCTCACAGGGGTCTAGCACAGATACGCAGTATTTT

clone_size: .
v_call: TRBV9
j_call: TRBJ2-3
d_call: TRBD2
cdr3_aa: CASSERRGAGDTQYF
cdr3_nt: TGTGCCAGCAGTGAGAGGCGGGGGGCAGGAGATACGCAGTATTTT

clone_size: few
v_call: TRBV4-2
j_call: TRBJ1-6
d_call: .
cdr3_aa: CASSQANYNSPLHF
cdr3_nt: TGTGCCAGCAGCCAAGCTAACTATAATTCACCCCTCCACTTT

clone_size: .
v_call: TRBV25-1
j_call: TRBJ2-7
d_call: .
cdr3_aa: CASSDPNRIYEQYF
cdr3_nt: TGTGCCAGCAGTGACCCGAATAGAATCTACGAGCAGTACTTC

clone_size: once
v_call: TRBV10-3
j_call: TRBJ1-2
d_call: .
cdr3_aa: CAIRTVYNYGYTF
cdr3_nt: TGTGCCATCAGGACAGTCTATAACTATGGCTACACCTTC

clone_size: .
v_call: TRBV2
j_call: TRBJ1-5
d_call: .
cdr3_aa: CATKRAPRQPQHF
cdr3_nt: TGTGCCACCAAAAGAGCCCCCCGTCAGCCCCAGCATTTT

clone_size: .
v_call: TRBV18
j_call: TRBJ2-1
d_call: .
cdr3_aa: CASSPGQTTYNEQFF
cdr3_nt: TGTGCCAGCTCACCGGGGCAGACGACCTACAATGAGCAGTTCTTC

clone_size: few
v_call: TRBV4-1
j_call: TRBJ2-1
d_call: TRBD2
cdr3_aa: CASSQVPTSVEEFF
cdr3_nt: TGCGCCAGCAGCCAGGTTCCGACTAGCGTGGAGGAGTTCTTC

clone_size: .
v_call: TRBV27
j_call: TRBJ2-7
d_call: .
cdr3_aa: CASSFTPGEPYEQYF
cdr3_nt: TGTGCCAGCAGTTTTACACCAGGGGAACCCTACGAGCAGTACTTC

clone_size: .
v_call: TRBV25-1
j_call: TRBJ1-5
d_call: .
cdr3_aa: CASSATGTYQPQHF
cdr3_nt: TGTGCCAGCAGTGCAACAGGGACCTATCAGCCCCAGCATTTT

clone_size: .
v_call: TRBV29-1
j_call: TRBJ1-4
d_call: TRBD1
cdr3_aa: CSVLQGANEKLFF
cdr3_nt: TGCAGCGTCCTACAGGGGGCGAATGAAAAACTGTTTTTT

clone_size: .
v_call: TRBV5-1
j_call: TRBJ1-1
d_call: TRBD1
cdr3_aa: CASSLDGRGREAFF
cdr3_nt: TGCGCCAGCAGCTTGGACGGCAGGGGGCGTGAAGCTTTCTTT

clone_size: .
v_call: TRBV15
j_call: TRBJ1-5
d_call: .
cdr3_aa: CAISREKNQPQHF
cdr3_nt: TGTGCCATCAGCAGGGAGAAAAATCAGCCCCAGCATTTT

clone_size: .
v_call: TRBV10-3
j_call: TRBJ2-6
d_call: TRBD2
cdr3_aa: CAILAGGPGSGANVLTF
cdr3_nt: TGTGCCATCCTAGCGGGAGGGCCGGGGTCTGGGGCCAACGTCCTGACTTTC

clone_size: .
v_call: TRBV6-6
j_call: TRBJ2-7
d_call: .
cdr3_aa: CASSGIKGYEQYF
cdr3_nt: TGTGCCAGCAGCGGGATAAAGGGATACGAGCAGTACTTC

clone_size: .
v_call: TRBV20-1
j_call: TRBJ1-5
d_call: .
cdr3_aa: CSASGGNQPQHF
cdr3_nt: TGCAGTGCTAGTGGCGGCAATCAGCCCCAGCATTTT